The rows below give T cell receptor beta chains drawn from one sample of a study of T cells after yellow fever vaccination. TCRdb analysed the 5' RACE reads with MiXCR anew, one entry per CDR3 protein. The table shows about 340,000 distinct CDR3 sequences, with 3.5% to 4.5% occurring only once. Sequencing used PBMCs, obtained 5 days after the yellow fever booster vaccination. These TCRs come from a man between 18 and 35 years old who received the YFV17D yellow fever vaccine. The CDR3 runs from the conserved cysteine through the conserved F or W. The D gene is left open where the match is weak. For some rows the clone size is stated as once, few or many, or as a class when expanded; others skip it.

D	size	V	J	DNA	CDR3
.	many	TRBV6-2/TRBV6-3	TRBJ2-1	TGTGCCAGGGACGCTCGCGAGCAGTTCTTC	CARDAREQFF
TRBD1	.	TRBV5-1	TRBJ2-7	TGCGCCAGCAGCGCCGGGGACAGGGCGAGCGACGAGCAGTACTTC	CASSAGDRASDEQYF
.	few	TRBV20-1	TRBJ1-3	TGCAGTGCTATGGAAGGGGGCTCTGGAAACACCATATATTTT	CSAMEGGSGNTIYF
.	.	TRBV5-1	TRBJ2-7	TGCGCCAGCAGCTTGGCGGGGCTGAGCGAGCAGTACTTC	CASSLAGLSEQYF
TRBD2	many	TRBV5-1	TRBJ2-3	TGCGCCAGCAGCTTATTAGACAGCGGGGCAGATACGCAGTATTTT	CASSLLDSGADTQYF
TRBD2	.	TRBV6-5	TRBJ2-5	TGTGCCAGCAGTCCTGCGGGGGGCAAAGAGACCCAGTACTTC	CASSPAGGKETQYF
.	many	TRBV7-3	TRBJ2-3	TGTGCCAGCAGCTTTGTGGGGTCAGATACGCAGTATTTT	CASSFVGSDTQYF
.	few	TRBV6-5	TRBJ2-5	TGTGCCAGCGAAGACAGGCGAGAGACCCAGTACTTC	CASEDRRETQYF
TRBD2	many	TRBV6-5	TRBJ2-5	TGTGCCAGCAGTTACTCGACTAGCGGGGGGGCAGAGACCCAGTACTTC	CASSYSTSGGAETQYF
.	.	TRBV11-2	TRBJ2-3	TGTGCCAGCAGCTTCCGTAGAGATACGCAGTATTTT	CASSFRRDTQYF
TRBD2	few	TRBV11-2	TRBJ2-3	TGTGCCAGCAGCTTACCCTCACCCCTAGCGGGGACTAGCACAGATACGCAGTATTTT	CASSLPSPLAGTSTDTQYF
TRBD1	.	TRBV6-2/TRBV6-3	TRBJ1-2	TGTGCCAGCGGGACAGGGGAAGACTATGGCTACACCTTC	CASGTGEDYGYTF
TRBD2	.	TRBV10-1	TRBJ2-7	TGCGCCAGCAGCGAGACTAGCGGGGGTAAATACGAGCAGTACTTC	CASSETSGGKYEQYF
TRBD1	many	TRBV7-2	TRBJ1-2	TGTGCCAGCAGCTTAGCGCGTGGAGGGGGCCTCAACTATGGCTACACCTTC	CASSLARGGGLNYGYTF
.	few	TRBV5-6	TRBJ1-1	TGTGCCAGCAGCACTCCCGGGACGCACGAAATGAACACTGAAGCTTTCTTT	CASSTPGTHEMNTEAFF
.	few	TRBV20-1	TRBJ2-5	TGCAGTGCTAGGGCAGGGTGGGGAGCAGAGACCCAGTACTTC	CSARAGWGAETQYF
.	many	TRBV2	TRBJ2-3	TGTGCCAGCAGTGGACCCAGGGGTGCAAGCACAGATACGCAGTATTTT	CASSGPRGASTDTQYF
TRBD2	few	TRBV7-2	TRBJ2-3	TGTGCCAGCAGCTTAAGCTTCGGACTAGCCGCAGATACGCAGTATTTT	CASSLSFGLAADTQYF
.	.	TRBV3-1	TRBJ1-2	TGTGCCGGCAGCCCTCGACAAAGGGTTGGTGGCTACACCTTC	CAGSPRQRVGGYTF
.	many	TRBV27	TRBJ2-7	TGTGCCAGCAGCTACGGGACACATTACGAGCAGTACTTC	CASSYGTHYEQYF
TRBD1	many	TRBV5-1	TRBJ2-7	TGCGCCAGCAGCCGAGACAGGGGCCGTGCCTACGAGCAGTACTTC	CASSRDRGRAYEQYF
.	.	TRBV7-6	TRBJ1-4	TGTGCCAGCAGCTTTACCCCAAAAAGGGCCGGTGAAAAACTGTTTTTT	CASSFTPKRAGEKLFF
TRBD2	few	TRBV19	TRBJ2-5	TGTGCCAGTAGTATAGACTTGGCCCTCGGGGGGGACCCTCAAGAGACCCAGTACTTC	CASSIDLALGGDPQETQYF
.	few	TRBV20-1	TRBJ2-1	TGCAGTGCCCAGGCAGGCTACAATGAGCAGTTCTTC	CSAQAGYNEQFF
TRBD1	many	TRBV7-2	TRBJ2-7	TGTGCCAGCAGCTTAAGTGGGACAGGGATCCCCTACGAGCAGTACTTC	CASSLSGTGIPYEQYF
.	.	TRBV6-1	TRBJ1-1	TGTGCCAGCTTGGAGAAAAAAGCTTTCTTT	CASLEKKAFF
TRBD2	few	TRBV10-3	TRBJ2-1	TGTGCCATCAGTGAGTCGCTTAGCGGGGGGGTATACAATGAGCAGTTCTTC	CAISESLSGGVYNEQFF
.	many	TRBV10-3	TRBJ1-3	TGTGCCACGATCGAACGGCCGTCTGGAAACACCATATATTTT	CATIERPSGNTIYF
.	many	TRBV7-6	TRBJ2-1	TGTGCCAGCAGCTTAGGACTGGCAATCAATGAGCAGTTCTTC	CASSLGLAINEQFF
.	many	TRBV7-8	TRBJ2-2	TGTGCCAGCAGCTTATTCCGGGCCGGAGGGGCCGGGGAGCTGTTTTTT	CASSLFRAGGAGELFF
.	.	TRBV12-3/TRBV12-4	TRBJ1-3	TGTGCCAGCAGTTTCAGGACTGCCGGCTCTGGAAACACCATATATTTT	CASSFRTAGSGNTIYF
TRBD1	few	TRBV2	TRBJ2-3	TGTGCCAGCAGTGAAAGGGGGCCCGCTACGCAGTATTTT	CASSERGPATQYF
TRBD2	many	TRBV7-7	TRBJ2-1	TGTGCCAGCAGCATCAATCTAGCGGGGGCAGGTAGTGAGCAGTTCTTC	CASSINLAGAGSEQFF
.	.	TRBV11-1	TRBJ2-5	TGTGCCAGCAGCTCTGGGCCGTCGGCAGGGCGAGAGACCCAGTACTTC	CASSSGPSAGRETQYF
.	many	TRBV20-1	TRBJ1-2	TGCAGTGCTAGACCTTCTAACTATGGCTACACCTTC	CSARPSNYGYTF
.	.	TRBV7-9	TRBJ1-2	TGTGCCAGCAGCTTACATGGGAGCTATGGCTACACCTTC	CASSLHGSYGYTF
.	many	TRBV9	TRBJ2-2	TGTGCCAGCAGCGCCACGGCGAACACCGGGGAGCTGTTTTTT	CASSATANTGELFF
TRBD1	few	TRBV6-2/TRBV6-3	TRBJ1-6	TGTGCCAGCAGCCACATTACAGGGGACGCGCGGATACCCCTCCACTTT	CASSHITGDARIPLHF
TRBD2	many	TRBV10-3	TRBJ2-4	TGTGCCATCAGTGACCAGACTAGCGGCAAAAACATTCAGTACTTC	CAISDQTSGKNIQYF
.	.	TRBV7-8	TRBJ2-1	TGTGCCAGCAGCTCTCGACTGGCGGCCTACAATGAGCAGTTCTTC	CASSSRLAAYNEQFF
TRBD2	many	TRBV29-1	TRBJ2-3	TGCAGCACCCGACTAGCGGGGTTTGCAGATACGCAGTATTTT	CSTRLAGFADTQYF
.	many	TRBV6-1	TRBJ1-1	TGTGCCAGCAGGGATTCAGGGATGAACACTGAAGCTTTCTTT	CASRDSGMNTEAFF
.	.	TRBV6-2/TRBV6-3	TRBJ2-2	TGTGCCAGCCTATCCCACAGCTCGAACACCGGGGAGCTGTTTTTT	CASLSHSSNTGELFF
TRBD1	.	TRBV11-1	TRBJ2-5	TGTGCCAGCAGCTCCCCACCCGGGGACAGGGTAAACGGAGAGACCCAGTACTTC	CASSSPPGDRVNGETQYF
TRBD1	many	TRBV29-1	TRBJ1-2	TGCAGCGTTATACAGGGGTATGGCTACACCTTC	CSVIQGYGYTF
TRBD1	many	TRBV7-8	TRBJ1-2	TGTGCCAGCAGGCCGGGACAGGGGACTTATGGCTACACCTTC	CASRPGQGTYGYTF
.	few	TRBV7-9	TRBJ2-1	TGTGCCAGCAGCTTAGCGGGGAACGGTGAGCAGTTCTTC	CASSLAGNGEQFF
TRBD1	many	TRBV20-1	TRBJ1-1	TGCAGTGCTCGGACAGGAATGAACACTGAAGCTTTCTTT	CSARTGMNTEAFF
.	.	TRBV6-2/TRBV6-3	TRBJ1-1	TGTGCCAGCAGTTACTCGGTCGGACGAGCTTTCTTT	CASSYSVGRAFF
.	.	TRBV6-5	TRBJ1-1	TGTGCCAGCAGCTTAAGTGCCGTAGAGCACCGGGAAGCTTTCTTT	CASSLSAVEHREAFF
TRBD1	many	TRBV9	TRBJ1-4	TGTGCCAGCAGCCCCAGGGGGAGGGATAATGAAAAACTGTTTTTT	CASSPRGRDNEKLFF